These 10 T cell receptor beta chains share one sample of origin, sequenced in a study of human T cells and chemical hapten exposure. TCRdb fed the RACE reads into MiXCR, producing one record per CDR3 protein. The sample contains 60,000 to 75,000 distinct CDR3 sequences, approximately 6.7% of which appear only once. Time point specified: pre-sensitization, week 0. Treatment reported: therapeutic diphenylcyclopropenone sensitization with weekly scalp DPC. Source: whole blood, taken in connection with sensitization to the hapten diphenylcyclopropenone (DPC). The origin of the receptors is a woman under 40 with alopecia areata. Some clones in this sample may be carry-over from other donors' samples.

This clonotype was found many times. The chain recombines TRBV12-3 or TRBV12-4 with TRBJ2-3; D gene ambiguous. With 2 bases removed from V and 0 bases from J, the gap between germline ends came to 6 bases. This CDR3 is built from 14 residues. The CDR3 protein is CASSLPLSTDTQYF. CDR3 DNA sequence: TGTGCCAGCAGTTTACCTCTCAGCACAGATACGCAGTATTTT.

This clonotype occurred a few times. The CDR3 is CAISGTGEEKLFF. CDR3 in DNA: TGTGCCATCAGTGGGACAGGGGAGGAAAAACTGTTTTTT. The chain links TRBV10-3 to TRBJ1-4; TRBD1 matches 9 bases. The CDR3 consists of 13 residues. V was pared by 4 bases and J by 8 bases, with 2 bases of the junction left unmatched. From germline, CDR1 is ENHRY and CDR2 SYGVKD.

This clonotype was observed at least ten times. J is TRBJ1-6 and V is TRBV27; TRBD1 matches at 8 bases. Germline V gene data show CDR1 as MNHEY and CDR2 as SMNVEV (reference sequence). Trimming cost V 5 bases and J 10 bases; bases outside gene matches: 13. This CDR3 has 16 residues. The CDR3 loop reads CASSPKRQGIQSPLHF. CDR3 sequence (DNA): TGTGCCAGCAGTCCAAAACGACAGGGGATACAGTCACCCCTCCACTTT.

Relative to its sample, this clonotype is medium-sized. The J gene is TRBJ2-7, the V gene TRBV20-1; D may match TRBD1 or TRBD2 (5 bases each). Per germline, CDR1 DFQATT and CDR2 SNEGSKA (reference sequence). V was cut by 5 bases and J by 1 base, with 18 bases left in between. The CDR3 totals 15 residues. CDR3 sequence (DNA): TGCAGTGCTTCACCCGGTGGGACGGATTCCTACGAGCAGTACTTC. The encoded protein is CSASPGGTDSYEQYF.

This clonotype was picked up many times. The gene calls are TRBV20-1 and TRBJ1-4; D might be TRBD1 (5 bases). The germline gives CDR1 DFQATT, CDR2 SNEGSKA (reference sequence). The ends were cut back, 6 bases at V and 5 bases at J, with 13 bases in the middle. The CDR3 is made up of 13 amino acids. The CDR3 loop reads CSARDSGNEKLFF. The DNA for the CDR3 is TGCAGTGCGCGGGACTCTGGGAATGAAAAACTGTTTTTT.

This clonotype was detected ten times or more. CDR3 residues: CAWSVRGNYGYTF. Here the CDR3 DNA reads TGTGCCTGGAGTGTCAGGGGGAACTATGGCTACACCTTC. The genes are TRBV30 and TRBJ1-2, with TRBD1 matching over 7 bases. Trimming at V came to 0 bases and at J to 2 bases, leaving 0 bases not matched to a gene. Germline loops: CDR1 GTSNPN, CDR2 SVGIG (reference sequence). CDR3 length: 13 residues.

This clonotype was seen repeatedly, ten times or more. The V and J genes are TRBV18 and TRBJ2-3; no clear D. The CDR3 loop spans 12 amino acids. CDR1 and CDR2 (germline): KGHSH, LQKENI. V lost 0 bases to trimming and J lost 7 bases, with 5 bases between them. As DNA, the CDR3 is TGTGCCAGCTCACCACCGGGGAATACGCAGTATTTT. This encodes CASSPPGNTQYF. Full variable domain (remainder filled in from reference TRBV18 and TRBJ2-3): NAGVMQNPRHLVRRRGQEARLRCSPMKGHSHVYWYRQLPEEGLKFMVYLQKENIIDESGMPKERFSAEFPKEGPSILRIQQVVRGDSAAYFCASSPPGNTQYFGPGTRLTVL.

This clonotype has ten or more counts. V and J are TRBV20-1 and TRBJ2-7; D remains unclear. CDR3 length: 11 amino acids. From germline, CDR1 is DFQATT and CDR2 SNEGSKA (reference sequence). Trimming stripped 5 bases from V and 4 bases from J, with 9 bases between. The CDR3 here is CSAPLLYEQYF. CDR3 DNA: TGCAGTGCTCCCCTTCTGTACGAGCAGTACTTC.

The chain uses TRBV5-1 and TRBJ1-1; TRBD1 is a possible D gene (5 bases). The CDR3 spans 16 residues. The V gene lost 0 bases and the J gene lost 6 bases, with 18 bases spanning the gap. Germline CDR1 reads SGHRS; CDR2 reads YFSETQ. The CDR3 coding sequence is TGCGCCAGCAGCTTGGCCGCAGGGTACCAAGCCGCTGAAGCTTTCTTT. It specifies CASSLAAGYQAAEAFF.

This clonotype was seen ten or more times. The rearrangement joins TRBV6-5 to TRBJ2-5; TRBD2 is a possible D gene (6 bases). Trimming removed 6 bases at V and 4 bases at J, with 21 bases between. Per germline, CDR1 MNHEY and CDR2 SVGAGI. This CDR3 has 16 residues. CDR3 residues: CASRRLALRGGETQYF. Here the CDR3 DNA reads TGTGCCAGCAGGAGGCTAGCGCTGAGGGGTGGAGAGACCCAGTACTTC.